The 14 T cell receptor beta chains reported below all come from one sample, sequenced in a study of regulatory T cells in long-lasting Graves disease. For TCR beta, libraries came from iRepertoire HTBI primers and Arm-PCR of CDR3 regions. TCRdb fed the multiplex PCR reads into MiXCR, producing one record per CDR3 protein. The data contain fewer than 450,000 distinct CDR3 sequences, approximately 15% of them seen just once; the ten biggest clones take up over 7%. Time point denoted: newly diagnosed GD, antithyroid drugs for less than 3 months. Generation of the TCR library employed RNA extracted from PBMCs. These data also featured in a second study, about T cells in Graves' hyperthyroidism and ophthalmopathy.

Sequenced material: peripheral blood mononuclear cells (PBMCs), taken at new diagnosis, from a patient treated with antithyroid drugs. These receptors were obtained from a woman in her 40s with Graves disease.

This clonotype was observed a handful of times. This chain joins TRBV7-2 and TRBJ2-1, with 7 bases fitting TRBD2. The CDR3 runs 20 residues. Per germline, CDR1 SGHTA and CDR2 FQGNSA. J was trimmed by 2 bases and V by 2 bases; bases with no gene match: 18. The CDR3 region has the DNA TGTGCCAGCAGCTTAATGACGCCCCGAACTAGCGACCGCCCCTACAATGAGCAGTTCTTC. Encoded protein: CASSLMTPRTSDRPYNEQFF.

The chain is built from TRBV11-2 and TRBJ2-1; D unclear. CDR1 is SGHAT and CDR2 is FQNNGV in the germline V gene. CDR3 length: 14 residues. With 4 bases removed from V and 7 bases from J, the gap between germline ends came to 14 bases. CDR3 nucleotides: TGTGCCAGCAGCTCTCTGCGAACAAGTAATGAGCAGTTCTTC. Amino acid sequence: CASSSLRTSNEQFF.

This clonotype was counted a few times. This rearrangement joins TRBV27 to TRBJ2-7, with 7 bases matching TRBD2. The CDR3 has 14 amino acids. V trimming: 6 bases; J trimming: 4 bases; junction bases outside the gene matches: 9. Per germline, CDR1 MNHEY and CDR2 SMNVEV (reference sequence). The CDR3 sequence is CASSVGRFGYEQYF. The DNA of the CDR3 is TGTGCCAGCAGCGTCGGGAGGTTCGGGTACGAGCAGTACTTC.

V gene TRBV6-2 or TRBV6-3 combines with J gene TRBJ2-1, with 8 bases aligning to TRBD2. Per the germline V gene, CDR1 is MNHEY and CDR2 is SVGEGT. The CDR3 runs 11 residues. V gave up 8 bases and J gave up 11 bases; unmatched junction bases: 5. The CDR3 DNA reads as TGTGCCAGCTCTCGGGGGGGACAGCAGTTCTTC. Residues: CASSRGGQQFF.

V gene TRBV6-2 or TRBV6-3 combines with J gene TRBJ1-3, with D perhaps matching TRBD1 (5 bases). The germline V and J ends were trimmed by 2 bases and 0 bases, with 11 bases remaining between them. The germline V gene has CDR1 MNHEY and CDR2 SVGEGT. There are 16 residues in the CDR3. CDR3 bases: TGTGCCAGCAGTTACAACCCCAGGGACTCTGGAAACACCATATATTTT. It is translated as CASSYNPRDSGNTIYF.

This clonotype was counted at least ten times. The chain couples TRBV7-8 to TRBJ2-1, with D perhaps matching TRBD2 (5 bases). Trimming cost V 0 bases and J 0 bases, with 9 bases left between them. Looked up from germline, CDR1 is SGHVS and CDR2 is FQNEAQ. The CDR3 sequence is 16 residues long. The CDR3 here is CASSLAGLVSYNEQFF. CDR3 bases: TGTGCCAGCAGCTTAGCTGGACTGGTCTCCTACAATGAGCAGTTCTTC.

This clonotype was seen at least ten times. The chain is built from TRBV11-2 and TRBJ2-3; D is tentatively TRBD1 or TRBD2 (6 bases each). CDR3 length: 15 amino acids. Deletions cut 5 bases from V and 3 bases from J, with 15 bases between. Germline CDR1 and CDR2: SGHAT and FQNNGV. In nucleotides, the CDR3 is TGTGCCAGCAGCAAGAAGGGGGGCGCTACAGATACGCAGTATTTT. Its protein product is CASSKKGGATDTQYF. Supplemented by reference TRBV11-2 and TRBJ2-3, the full variable domain reads EAGVAQSPRYKIIEKRQSVAFWCNPISGHATLYWYQQILGQGPKLLIQFQNNGVVDDSQLPKDRFSAERLKGVDSTLKIQPAKLEDSAVYLCASSKKGGATDTQYFGPGTRLTVL.

There are many counts of this clonotype. The V call is TRBV5-1, the J call TRBJ2-2; D perhaps matches TRBD2 (5 bases). The CDR3 runs to 14 residues. Germline loops: CDR1 SGHRS, CDR2 YFSETQ. Trimming removed 0 bases from V and 6 bases from J, with 9 bases in between. CDR3 nucleotide sequence: TGCGCCAGCAGCTTGGGTGCCGGGGCCGGGGAGCTGTTTTTT. Its translation: CASSLGAGAGELFF.

There are a few counts of this clonotype. The chain uses TRBV12-3 or TRBV12-4 and TRBJ2-2; TRBD2 matches 7 bases. This CDR3 region has 19 residues. The ends lost 5 bases at V and 3 bases at J; junction bases unmatched: 18. Here the CDR3 reads CASSTSGTWGSGDTGELFF. The DNA for the CDR3 is TGTGCCAGCAGTACCTCCGGGACTTGGGGCAGCGGGGACACCGGGGAGCTGTTTTTT.

There are many counts of this clonotype. The chain has TRBV27 and TRBJ1-5; no clear D. Germline V gene data show CDR1 as MNHEY and CDR2 as SMNVEV (reference sequence). The V and J ends lost 4 bases and 3 bases respectively, with 13 bases between them. There are 15 residues in the CDR3. The CDR3 region has the DNA TGTGCCAGCAGTTCGACCCTGCGGGCCAATCAGCCCCAGCATTTT. This codes for CASSSTLRANQPQHF.

The chain employs TRBV28 and TRBJ2-7; 7 nucleotides align to TRBD1. Germline trimming cut 5 bases from V and 2 bases from J; bases unmatched to any gene: 6. Germline assignment: CDR1 MDHEN and CDR2 SYDVKM. The CDR3 has 14 amino acids. The CDR3 sequence is CASSPGQAAYEQYF. In nucleotides, the CDR3 is TGTGCCAGCAGTCCCGGACAGGCGGCCTACGAGCAGTACTTC.

This clonotype was seen a handful of times. V is TRBV5-1 and J is TRBJ2-5; 11 bases line up with TRBD1. CDR1 is SGHRS, CDR2 YFSETQ, per germline. J gave up 2 bases and V 4 bases, and 13 bases lay outside the gene matches. The CDR3 loop spans 18 amino acids. The CDR3 sequence is CASSRSTGQGAGQETQYF. The CDR3, as DNA: TGCGCCAGCAGCCGCTCGACCGGACAGGGGGCGGGACAAGAGACCCAGTACTTC.

CDR3 loop: CASSARGNQDTEAFF. In DNA form, the CDR3 reads TGTGCCAGCAGCGCCCGAGGGAACCAGGACACTGAAGCTTTCTTT. The chain recombines TRBV9 with TRBJ1-1; D gene unclear. The CDR3 is made up of 15 amino acids. The germline CDR1 and CDR2 sequences are SGDLS and YYNGEE. V was pared by 3 bases and J by 3 bases, with 15 bases between.

This clonotype appeared many times. The chain couples TRBV25-1 to TRBJ1-2; D possibly corresponds to TRBD1 (5 bases). The CDR3 loop spans 16 amino acids. The ends were cut back, 2 bases at V and 5 bases at J, with 18 bases in the middle. From germline, CDR1 is MGHDK and CDR2 SYGVNS. CDR3 sequence reads: CASSELSDGGGYGYTF. The CDR3 DNA follows: TGTGCCAGCAGTGAACTGTCGGATGGGGGGGGATATGGCTACACCTTC.